These 9 T cell receptor beta chains originate from one sample sequenced in a study of CD8+CD57+ T cells in acquired aplastic anemia. Profiling that covered TCR beta VDJ and CDR3 relied on genomic DNA as its template. TCRdb reprocessed the reads via MiXCR and lists one record per CDR3 protein. In the table there are 95,000 to 150,000 distinct CDR3 sequences, about 60% of which are singletons. Only patients with CD8+CD57+ cell expansion on flow cytometry were chosen for sequencing. The material sequenced was sorted CD4+, CD8+, or CD8+CD57+ T cells (not recorded which) from PBMCs. The origin of the receptors is a human donor with aplastic anemia.

The rearrangement joins TRBV9 to TRBJ2-7, with TRBD1 matching over 11 bases. This CDR3 region has 15 residues. CDR1 and CDR2 from the germline V gene are SGDLS and YYNGEE. Trimming at V came to 4 bases and at J to 2 bases, leaving 5 bases not matched to a gene. In DNA, the CDR3 is TGTGCCAGCAGCTTGTCGGACAGGGGGCCCTACGAGCAGTACTTC. Translation gives CASSLSDRGPYEQYF.

V is TRBV2 and J is TRBJ2-6; no clear D gene. The CDR3 spans 13 residues. CDR1 and CDR2 from the germline V gene are SNHLY and FYNNEI. The ends were cut back, 4 bases at V and 4 bases at J, with 5 bases in the middle. CDR3 amino acids: CASSGVGANVLTF. As DNA, the CDR3 is TGTGCCAGCAGTGGGGTGGGGGCCAACGTCCTGACTTTC.

The count of this clonotype is one. CDR3 sequence reads: CASSLQGVPNTGELFF. The CDR3 DNA reads TGTGCCAGCAGCTTACAGGGGGTACCGAACACCGGGGAGCTGTTTTTT. V gene TRBV5-6 combines with J gene TRBJ2-2, with 8 bases matching TRBD1. The CDR3 consists of 16 residues. V lost 2 bases and J lost 0; bases outside the gene matches: 3. Germline CDR1 SGHDT, CDR2 YYEEEE.

This clonotype was seen only a few times. The chain uses TRBV10-3 and TRBJ1-1; 9 nucleotides line up with TRBD1. This CDR3 spans 16 amino acids. J was trimmed by 2 bases and V by 3 bases; bases with no gene match: 7. The germline V gene has CDR1 ENHRY and CDR2 SYGVKD. CDR3 nucleotide sequence: TGTGCCATCAGTGATCCGGGACAGGGAGGAAACACTGAAGCTTTCTTT. Translation gives CAISDPGQGGNTEAFF.

This clonotype appeared many times. The chain uses TRBV2 and TRBJ2-1; the D is unclear. V lost 5 bases to trimming and J lost 6 bases, with 11 bases between them. CDR1 is SNHLY and CDR2 is FYNNEI in the germline V gene. There are 13 residues in the CDR3. This chain's CDR3 is CASSYGRSNEQFF. CDR3 sequence (DNA): TGTGCCAGCAGTTACGGACGGAGCAATGAGCAGTTCTTC.

This clonotype occurred a few times. The chain couples TRBV2 to TRBJ1-1; TRBD1 might be the D (6 bases). The germline V and J ends were trimmed by 5 bases and 1 base, with 11 bases remaining between them. The germline gives CDR1 SNHLY, CDR2 FYNNEI. The CDR3 sequence is 14 residues long. The chain's CDR3 is CASSSRTANTEAFF. CDR3 nucleotides: TGTGCCAGCAGTTCCCGGACAGCGAACACTGAAGCTTTCTTT.

This clonotype was observed at least ten times. The chain carries TRBV6-1 and TRBJ1-2; the D is unclear. The germline gives CDR1 MNHNS, CDR2 SASEGT. This CDR3 is built from 13 residues. The germline V and J ends were trimmed by 5 bases and 4 bases, with 11 bases remaining between them. The CDR3 coding sequence is TGTGCCAGCAGTCTCGACCCCATCTATGGCTACACCTTC. Its translation is CASSLDPIYGYTF.

This clonotype was found a few times. The chain employs TRBV19 and TRBJ2-7, with D perhaps TRBD1 (5 bases). Germline CDR1 and CDR2: LNHDA and SQIVND (reference sequence). The length of the CDR3 is 14 residues. The V and J ends lost 1 base and 3 bases respectively, with 10 bases between them. CDR3 in amino acids: CASSIGGSLYEQYF. Written as DNA, the CDR3 is TGTGCCAGTAGTATAGGGGGCAGTCTCTACGAGCAGTACTTC.

This chain links TRBV20-1 with TRBJ2-3, with 7 bases fitting TRBD2. The length of the CDR3 is 14 residues. The germline gives CDR1 DFQATT, CDR2 SNEGSKA (reference sequence). Trimming cost V 3 bases and J 4 bases; bases outside gene matches: 7. The CDR3 DNA follows: TGCAGTGCTAGGGGGACTACATGGGCAGATACGCAGTATTTT. It encodes CSARGTTWADTQYF.